Below, 20 T cell receptor beta chains from the same sample are listed, as sequenced in a study of CD8+CD57+ T cells in acquired aplastic anemia. In patients chosen for sequencing, flow cytometry had shown CD8+CD57+ cell expansion. The use of genomic DNA as template underpinned the TCR beta VDJ and CDR3 profiling. MiXCR, run by TCRdb on the reads, gives a single entry per CDR3 protein. The sample contains 450,000 to 550,000 distinct CDR3 sequences, less than 35% of which appear only once. Sequencing was carried out using sorted CD4+, CD8+, or CD8+CD57+ T cells (not recorded which) from PBMCs. All receptors derive from a human donor with aplastic anemia.

The chain links TRBV29-1 to TRBJ1-5; no clear D gene. V gave up 7 bases and J gave up 2 bases, with 12 bases separating them. CDR1 SQVTM and CDR2 ANQGSEA come from the germline V gene. This CDR3 is built from 13 residues. CDR3 nucleotide sequence: TGCAGCGCCGCCGATGATGGCAATCAGCCCCAGCATTTT. This encodes CSAADDGNQPQHF.

This clonotype occurred a few times. The chain links TRBV5-1 to TRBJ2-7, with TRBD2 matching over 9 bases. V was clipped by 1 base and J by 2 bases; unmatched bases: 4. CDR1 and CDR2 from the germline V gene are SGHRS and YFSETQ. This CDR3 is built from 15 residues. As DNA, the CDR3 is TGCGCCAGCAGCTTGCTTTCTAGCGGGACCTACGAGCAGTACTTC. Its translation is CASSLLSSGTYEQYF.

This rearrangement joins TRBV28 to TRBJ2-6; D is perhaps TRBD1 (6 bases). The V gene lost 5 bases and the J gene lost 1 base, with 18 bases spanning the gap. The CDR3 sequence is 18 residues long. Germline V gene sequence: CDR1 MDHEN, CDR2 SYDVKM. For the CDR3, the DNA is TGTGCCAGCAGTCCTCCAGGGGCACTGCTTTCTGGGGCCAACGTCCTGACTTTC. This gives the protein CASSPPGALLSGANVLTF. Full variable domain (missing parts from reference TRBV28 and TRBJ2-6): DVKVTQSSRYLVKRTGEKVFLECVQDMDHENMFWYRQDPGLGLRLIYFSYDVKMKEKGDIPEGYSVSREKKERFSLILESASTNQTSMYLCASSPPGALLSGANVLTFGAGSRLTVL.

Ten or more counts support this clonotype. J is TRBJ2-5 and V is TRBV25-1, with 8 bases identical to TRBD1. Per germline, CDR1 MGHDK and CDR2 SYGVNS. The CDR3 is 13 residues long. V trimming: 5 bases; J trimming: 6 bases; junction bases outside the gene matches: 5. CDR3 loop: CASSSGGGKTQYF. The CDR3, as DNA: TGTGCCAGCAGTTCAGGGGGCGGAAAGACCCAGTACTTC.

In its sample, this clonotype was seen many times. This rearrangement joins TRBV19 to TRBJ1-5; a possible D gene is TRBD1 (6 bases). CDR3 size: 15 residues. Per the germline V gene, CDR1 is LNHDA and CDR2 is SQIVND (reference sequence). Trimming took off 2 bases at V and 2 bases at J, with 10 bases between the two ends. CDR3 in amino acids: CASSISGVRNQPQHF. DNA of the CDR3: TGTGCCAGTAGTATATCAGGGGTCCGCAATCAGCCCCAGCATTTT.

The gene calls are TRBV20-1 and TRBJ1-6; 9 nucleotides match TRBD1. Germline V gives CDR1 DFQATT, CDR2 SNEGSKA (reference sequence). The CDR3 runs 16 residues. The ends lost 6 bases at V and 2 bases at J; junction bases unmatched: 8. CDR3 sequence (DNA): TGCAGTGCCAGGGACAGGGAGCGGCCCTATAATTCACCCCTCCACTTT. Translating gives CSARDRERPYNSPLHF.

For this clonotype: This could be a read error, since a much larger clone is one nucleotide away. A read error is likely, as this CDR3 ends without the conserved phenylalanine or tryptophan. This chain links TRBV7-2 with TRBJ2-5; no firm D call. Trimming shortened V by 1 base and J by 1 base, and 10 bases separated the two germline ends. Germline V gene lookup returns CDR1 SGHTA and CDR2 FQGNSA. The CDR3 loop spans 15 amino acids. The CDR3 spells CASSLGGIPQETQYL. CDR3 sequence (DNA): TGTGCCAGCAGCTTAGGTGGGATCCCCCAAGAGACCCAGTACCTC.

In this sample, this clonotype turned up many times. This rearrangement joins TRBV19 to TRBJ1-1; D is unresolved. Germline-derived CDR1 and CDR2 are LNHDA and SQIVND (reference sequence). Trimming pared 4 bases from V and 5 bases from J, leaving 11 bases between. This CDR3 is built from 13 residues. CDR3 DNA: TGTGCCAGTAGTACAGGACTATGGACTGAAGCTTTCTTT. This gives the protein CASSTGLWTEAFF.

Notes on this clonotype: The junction departs from the called germline gene at one end, perhaps through a read error. The chain uses TRBV13 and TRBJ2-7; 9 nucleotides match TRBD1. This CDR3 spans 16 amino acids. CDR1 is PRHDT and CDR2 is FYEKMQ in the germline V gene (reference sequence). Here the CDR3 reads CASSLGTGMVTYEQYF. For the CDR3, the DNA is TGTGCCAGCAGCCTAGGGACAGGGATGGTAACCTACGAGCAGTACTTC.

As regards this clonotype: A much larger clone differs by one base, so this may be a read error. DNA for the CDR3: TGTGCCAGCAGTTTACGGGGAACATTATATGGCTACACCTTC. Translating gives CASSLRGTLYGYTF. This chain connects TRBV12-3 or TRBV12-4 to TRBJ1-2, with no clear D. Trimming stripped 2 bases from V and 5 bases from J, with 12 bases between. The CDR3 has 14 residues.

The chain carries TRBV6-5 and TRBJ1-2; 8 nucleotides agree with TRBD1. The CDR3 contains 14 residues. Germline V lookup: CDR1 MNHEY, CDR2 SVGAGI. J lost 6 bases, V lost 0 bases, and 3 bases had no gene match. CDR3 coding DNA: TGTGCCAGCAGTTACTCGGGCAGGGGGCATGGCTACACCTTC. Translating gives CASSYSGRGHGYTF.

This clonotype was seen repeatedly, ten times or more. The chain employs TRBV20-1 and TRBJ2-7, with 11 bases lining up with TRBD2. Germline loops: CDR1 DFQATT, CDR2 SNEGSKA (reference sequence). This CDR3 comprises 13 residues. V was clipped by 3 bases and J by 6 bases; unmatched bases: 4. The CDR3 sequence is CSASSGRAVEQYF. CDR3 DNA: TGCAGTGCTAGTAGCGGGAGGGCCGTCGAGCAGTACTTC.

V usage is TRBV5-1 and J usage is TRBJ2-1, with 9 bases that match TRBD2. The CDR3 loop spans 15 amino acids. V shed 2 bases, J shed 9 bases, and the junction held 9 bases outside the gene matches. Per germline, CDR1 SGHRS and CDR2 YFSETQ. CDR3 DNA: TGCGCCAGCAGCTTCGAATCTTGGCGGGAGGGTGAGCAGTTCTTC. It codes for CASSFESWREGEQFF.

This clonotype was seen more than once but under ten times. The chain employs TRBV5-6 and TRBJ2-7, with 7 bases matching TRBD2. This CDR3 has 16 residues. J lost 5 bases, V lost 1 base, and 12 bases had no gene match. The germline V gene encodes CDR1 SGHDT and CDR2 YYEEEE. The CDR3 region has the DNA TGTGCCAGCAGCTTGTTCCTTGGGAGGGTGACGGACGAGCAGTACTTC. Translated, it gives CASSLFLGRVTDEQYF.

There are a few counts of this clonotype. The chain has TRBV3-1 and TRBJ2-7, with D possibly TRBD1 on 5 matching bases. CDR3 length: 13 amino acids. The V and J ends lost 4 bases and 0 bases respectively, with 7 bases between them. Germline lookup yields CDR1 LGHDT and CDR2 YNNKEL (reference sequence). CDR3 DNA sequence: TGTGCCAGCAGCCGTGGGGCCTCCTACGAGCAGTACTTC. Translating gives CASSRGASYEQYF.

The chain recombines TRBV29-1 with TRBJ2-5; 9 bases fit TRBD2. The CDR3 runs 14 residues. The V gene's germline CDR1 is SQVTM and CDR2 ANQGSEA. The V segment lost 6 bases and the J segment 2 bases; nucleotides outside the gene matches: 7. CDR3 protein: CSVGVAGVQETQYF. The CDR3 DNA reads as TGCAGCGTAGGGGTAGCGGGGGTACAAGAGACCCAGTACTTC. Using reference TRBV29-1 and TRBJ2-5 for the parts outside the CDR3, the full variable domain is SAVISQKPSRDICQRGTSLTIQCQVDSQVTMMFWYRQQPGQSLTLIATANQGSEATYESGFVIDKFPISRPNLTFSTLTVSNMSPEDSSIYLCSVGVAGVQETQYFGPGTRLLVL.

This clonotype has at least ten counts. V is TRBV7-3 and J is TRBJ1-2; D may be TRBD1 (5 bases). Trimming shortened V by 5 bases and J by 7 bases, and 17 bases separated the two germline ends. CDR3 length: 14 residues. The germline CDR1 and CDR2 sequences are SGHTA and FQGTGA. CDR3 nucleotide sequence: TGTGCCAGCAGCCCCGGTGGGGGGGAGCGTGGCTACACCTTC. This sequence encodes CASSPGGGERGYTF.

DNA for the CDR3: TGTGCCAGCAGCTTGTGGGCAGTGGCGGGAGTTTCCACAGATACGCAGTATTTT. This codes for CASSLWAVAGVSTDTQYF. The chain is built from TRBV5-6 and TRBJ2-3; 7 bases match TRBD2. Germline trimming cut 1 base from V and 2 bases from J; bases unmatched to any gene: 13. CDR1 and CDR2 from the germline V gene are SGHDT and YYEEEE. This CDR3 is built from 18 residues.

The chain joins TRBV20-1 to TRBJ2-1; 8 nucleotides agree with TRBD2. This CDR3 spans 13 amino acids. Looked up from germline, CDR1 is DFQATT and CDR2 is SNEGSKA (reference sequence). V lost 6 bases, J lost 7 bases, and 8 bases stayed unmatched. The CDR3 sequence: CSAIRGGQNEQFF. CDR3 DNA sequence: TGCAGTGCGATTCGGGGGGGTCAGAATGAGCAGTTCTTC.

This clonotype came up a few times. This chain connects TRBV7-6 to TRBJ2-7, with 8 bases fitting TRBD2. There are 14 residues in the CDR3. V was pared by 4 bases and J by 2 bases, with 4 bases of the junction left unmatched. Germline V lookup: CDR1 SGHVS, CDR2 FNYEAQ. CDR3 DNA sequence: TGTGCCAGCAGCTCCGGGACTAGAGCCTACGAGCAGTACTTC. This gives the protein CASSSGTRAYEQYF.